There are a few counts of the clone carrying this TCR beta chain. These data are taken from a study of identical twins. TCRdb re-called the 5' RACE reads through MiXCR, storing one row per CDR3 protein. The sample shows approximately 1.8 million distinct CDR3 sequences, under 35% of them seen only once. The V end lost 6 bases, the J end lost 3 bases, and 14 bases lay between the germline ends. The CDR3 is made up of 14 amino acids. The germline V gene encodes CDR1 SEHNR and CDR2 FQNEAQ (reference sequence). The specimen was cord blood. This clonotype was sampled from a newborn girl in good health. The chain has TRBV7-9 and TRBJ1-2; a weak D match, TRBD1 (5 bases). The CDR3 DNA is TGTGCCAGCAGTCATAAGGGACGGTACTATGGCTACACCTTC. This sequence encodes CASSHKGRYYGYTF. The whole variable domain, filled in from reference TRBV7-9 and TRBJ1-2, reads DTGVSQNPRHKITKRGQNVTFRCDPISEHNRLYWYRQTLGQGPEFLTYFQNEAQLEKSRLLSDRFSAERPKGSFSTLEIQRTEQGDSAMYLCASSHKGRYYGYTFGSGTRLTVV.